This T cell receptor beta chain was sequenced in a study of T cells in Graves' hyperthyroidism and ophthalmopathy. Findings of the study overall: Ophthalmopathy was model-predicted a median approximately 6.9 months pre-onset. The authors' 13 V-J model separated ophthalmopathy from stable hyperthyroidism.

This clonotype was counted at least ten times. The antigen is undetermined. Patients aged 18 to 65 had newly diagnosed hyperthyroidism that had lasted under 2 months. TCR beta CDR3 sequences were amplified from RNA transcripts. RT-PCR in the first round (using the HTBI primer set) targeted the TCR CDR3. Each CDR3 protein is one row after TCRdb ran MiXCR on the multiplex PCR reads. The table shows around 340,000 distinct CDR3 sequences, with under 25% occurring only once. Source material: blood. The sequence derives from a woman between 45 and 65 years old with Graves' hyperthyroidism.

The CDR3 DNA sequence: TGCAGTGCTAGAGATATGAGACTAGCGGGATTAGGTGAGCAGTTCTTC. Translation gives CSARDMRLAGLGEQFF. The V gene is TRBV20-1, the J gene TRBJ2-1; 11 nucleotides agree with TRBD2. Unmatched junction bases numbered 10, after V lost 0 bases and J lost 9 bases. CDR3 size: 16 residues. Germline V gives CDR1 DFQATT, CDR2 SNEGSKA (reference sequence).